The TCR beta chain under discussion was sequenced for a study of regulatory T cells in long-lasting Graves disease. According to the study, TCR beta libraries were built with iRepertoire HTBI primers and CDR3-region Arm-PCR. MiXCR, applied by TCRdb to the multiplex PCR reads, yields one record per CDR3 protein. In the table there are a few hundred thousand distinct CDR3 sequences, less than 30% of which are singletons. Noted time point: persistent/refractory GD, antithyroid drugs over 5 years with positive TRAb. Extracted PBMC RNA gave rise to the TCR library. The sequence derives from a woman in her thirties or forties with Graves disease. This material consisted of peripheral blood mononuclear cells (PBMCs), taken when the disease was refractory, from a patient treated with antithyroid drugs.

DNA of the CDR3: TGCAGTGCGGGGGGCGTCTACGAGCAGTACTTC. As protein: CSAGGVYEQYF. The rearrangement links TRBV20-1 to TRBJ2-7; TRBD1 or TRBD2 may be the D gene (6 bases each). The germline V gene encodes CDR1 DFQATT and CDR2 SNEGSKA (reference sequence). Trimming shortened V by 6 bases and J by 3 bases, and 9 bases separated the two germline ends. The CDR3 sequence is 11 residues long.